These 27 T cell receptor beta chains were all obtained from the same sample, sequenced in a study of shared clonotypes between healthy human individuals (dated by TCRdb to 2019 to 2021). The library was made by the immunoSEQ multiplex PCR assay. TCRdb provides this immuneACCESS table in a form limited to in-frame rearrangements. Some clones are lacking; in checked studies, under half of them reflect an unresolved V gene, and why the rest are absent is not known. The sample has roughly 640,000 clones on record, roughly 70% of them singletons. The ten largest clones take up less than 2% of the sample. Sequencing was carried out using memory CD4+ T cells sorted from blood. The meaning of the sample's cell subset or site label: CD45RA-negative fraction. These receptors were taken from a woman aged 30 to 39 in good health.

The V gene is TRBV5-6, the J gene TRBJ2-3; a possible D gene is TRBD2 (5 bases). Per the germline V gene, CDR1 is SGHDT and CDR2 is YYEEEE. Trimming left V 0 bases short and J 3 bases short, with 8 bases between. The CDR3 consists of 14 residues. The CDR3 here is CASSLAGITDTQYF. CDR3 nucleotide sequence: TGTGCCAGCAGCTTGGCCGGGATTACAGATACGCAGTATTTT.

The CDR3 here is CASSLGTGDHFYGYTF. The CDR3 nucleotides are TGTGCCAGCAGCCTCGGGACAGGGGATCACTTTTATGGCTACACCTTC. This chain links TRBV28 with TRBJ1-2; 10 positions match TRBD1. The J segment lost 5 bases and the V segment lost 6 bases, leaving 12 bases of the junction unmatched. The CDR3 consists of 16 residues. CDR1 is MDHEN and CDR2 is SYDVKM in the germline V gene.

The chain employs TRBV29-1 and TRBJ2-3, with D possibly TRBD2 on 5 matching bases. The length of the CDR3 is 14 residues. V dropped 4 bases and J dropped 2 bases, with 13 bases sitting between them. Germline V CDR1 and CDR2: SQVTM, ANQGSEA. The CDR3 loop reads CSVAQGLNTDTQYF. DNA for the CDR3: TGCAGCGTTGCGCAAGGACTGAACACAGATACGCAGTATTTT.

CDR3 DNA sequence: TGTGCCAGCAGTTTCCGGGACAGGGGTACGTACGAGCAGTACTTC. It translates to CASSFRDRGTYEQYF. The chain is built from TRBV28 and TRBJ2-7; 10 bases match TRBD1. The ends lost 3 bases at V and 4 bases at J; junction bases unmatched: 6. CDR3 length: 15 residues. Looked up from germline, CDR1 is MDHEN and CDR2 is SYDVKM.

This sequence joins TRBV5-6 and TRBJ1-1; D is perhaps TRBD1 (6 bases). Germline V gene sequence: CDR1 SGHDT, CDR2 YYEEEE. Trimming removed 0 bases at V and 6 bases at J, with 18 bases between. This CDR3 contains 16 residues. The CDR3 DNA reads as TGTGCCAGCAGCTTGGCCGGCGGGGGCGCGTGGGCTGAAGCTTTCTTT. The encoded protein is CASSLAGGGAWAEAFF.

This chain connects TRBV5-1 to TRBJ2-1, with no clear D. The CDR3 has 15 amino acids. Germline V gives CDR1 SGHRS, CDR2 YFSETQ. V gave up 1 base and J gave up 4 bases, with 12 bases separating them. The CDR3 bases are TGCGCCAGCAGCTTGAACCGGAGAGATTACAATGAGCAGTTCTTC. Protein: CASSLNRRDYNEQFF.

The chain uses TRBV12-5 and TRBJ2-3, with D unclear. Germline V gene data show CDR1 as LGHNT and CDR2 as FRNRAP. The CDR3 is made up of 16 amino acids. The ends were cut back, 0 bases at V and 2 bases at J, with 12 bases in the middle. CDR3 DNA: TGTGCTAGTGGTTTGGTAGGGCGTGGAAACACAGATACGCAGTATTTT. It encodes CASGLVGRGNTDTQYF.

The V gene is TRBV7-2, the J gene TRBJ2-1, with D perhaps TRBD2 (5 bases). Trimming pared 4 bases from V and 8 bases from J, leaving 24 bases between. The CDR3 totals 17 residues. In germline, CDR1 is SGHTA, CDR2 FQGNSA. The CDR3 sequence: CASSSPLGLASKDEQFF. DNA of the CDR3: TGTGCCAGCAGCTCCCCACTAGGGTTGGCAAGTAAGGATGAGCAGTTCTTC.

A few counts support this clone. The J gene is TRBJ2-1, the V gene TRBV7-8; TRBD2 matches 7 bases. The trim removed 5 bases at V and 0 bases at J, leaving 1 base unmatched. CDR1 and CDR2 from the germline V gene are SGHVS and FQNEAQ. The CDR3 runs to 14 residues. Written as DNA, the CDR3 is TGTGCCAGCAGCGAGCGGGACTCCTACAATGAGCAGTTCTTC. This gives the protein CASSERDSYNEQFF. Full variable domain (remainder filled in from reference TRBV7-8 and TRBJ2-1): GAGVSQSPRYKVAKRGQDVALRCDPISGHVSLFWYQQALGQGPEFLTYFQNEAQLDKSGLPSDRFFAERPEGSVSTLKIQRTQQEDSAVYLCASSERDSYNEQFFGPGTRLTVL.

The chain joins TRBV4-1 to TRBJ2-4; TRBD2 might be the D (6 bases). The V gene's germline CDR1 is MGHRA and CDR2 YSYEKL. V was pared by 1 base and J by 2 bases, with 12 bases between. The CDR3 extends over 16 amino acids. The CDR3 here is CASSQAGAGTKNIQYF. The CDR3 DNA reads as TGCGCCAGCAGCCAAGCGGGAGCGGGTACCAAAAACATTCAGTACTTC.

This clone was counted a single time. The rearrangement uses TRBV28 and TRBJ2-5, with 8 positions matching TRBD1. The CDR3 sequence is 17 residues long. Germline CDR1 MDHEN, CDR2 SYDVKM. V dropped 8 bases and J dropped 5; count of bases not matched to a gene: 19. As DNA, the CDR3 is TGTGCCAGCGGATCAACGGGCAGGGGGCGCGCCCGGGAGACCCAGTACTTC. Translated: CASGSTGRGRARETQYF. The complete variable domain, with remaining parts taken from reference TRBV28 and TRBJ2-5, reads DVKVTQSSRYLVKRTGEKVFLECVQDMDHENMFWYRQDPGLGLRLIYFSYDVKMKEKGDIPEGYSVSREKKERFSLILESASTNQTSMYLCASGSTGRGRARETQYFGPGTRLLVL.

This chain uses TRBV18 with TRBJ1-1; unclear D gene. V gave up 4 bases and J gave up 1 base, with 7 bases separating them. From germline, CDR1 is KGHSH and CDR2 LQKENI. The CDR3 runs 13 residues. CDR3 coding DNA: TGTGCCAGCTCACGATCAGAGAACACTGAAGCTTTCTTT. Encoded protein: CASSRSENTEAFF.

This chain uses TRBV7-9 with TRBJ1-1, with D possibly TRBD1 on 5 matching bases. Trimming shortened V by 4 bases and J by 10 bases, and 16 bases separated the two germline ends. Germline V CDR1 and CDR2: SEHNR, FQNEAQ (reference sequence). CDR3 length: 13 amino acids. CDR3 residues: CASSSQFGGRAFF. The CDR3 DNA reads as TGTGCCAGCAGCTCCCAGTTCGGGGGAAGAGCTTTCTTT.

The rearrangement uses TRBV11-3 and TRBJ2-3, with 8 bases lining up with TRBD1. After removal of 3 bases from V and 7 bases from J, the junction contained 6 bases not matched to a gene. This CDR3 is 14 amino acids long. Germline V gene data show CDR1 as SGHNT and CDR2 as YENEEA. CDR3 region: CASSFQGALNTQYF. The CDR3 bases are TGTGCCAGCAGCTTCCAGGGGGCCCTAAATACGCAGTATTTT.

J is TRBJ1-2 and V is TRBV25-1, with 8 positions matching TRBD1. Germline CDR1 is MGHDK and CDR2 is SYGVNS. The CDR3 contains 15 residues. J was trimmed by 6 bases and V by 3 bases; bases with no gene match: 9. This CDR3 reads CASSEGGQAVDGYTF. The CDR3 DNA is TGTGCCAGCAGTGAGGGGGGACAGGCGGTCGATGGCTACACCTTC.

This clone was seen at least ten times. The chain recombines TRBV28 with TRBJ1-2; D is unresolved. Germline lookup yields CDR1 MDHEN and CDR2 SYDVKM. The CDR3 runs 15 residues. V gave up 2 bases and J gave up 2 bases, with 12 bases separating them. Written as DNA, the CDR3 is TGTGCCAGCAGTTTAACGGAAGCCGGGAACTATGGCTACACCTTC. It specifies CASSLTEAGNYGYTF.

In its sample, this clone was seen once. The chain employs TRBV4-2 and TRBJ2-5, with 12 bases fitting TRBD2. The CDR3 spans 18 residues. The J segment lost 3 bases and the V segment lost 0 bases, leaving 8 bases of the junction unmatched. CDR1 is LGHNA and CDR2 is YNFKEQ in the germline V gene. The DNA for the CDR3 is TGTGCCAGCAGCCAAGATATCTCCCGACTAGCGGGAGAAGAGACCCAGTACTTC. Translated, it gives CASSQDISRLAGEETQYF.

The gene calls are TRBV6-4 and TRBJ2-2; 16 bases are shared with TRBD2. This CDR3 region has 19 residues. Germline V gene lookup returns CDR1 MRHNA and CDR2 SNTAGT. With 2 bases clipped from V and 5 bases from J, the junction kept 8 bases outside the gene matches. CDR3 loop: CASSDPPGLAGGVTGELFF. The CDR3 DNA follows: TGTGCCAGCAGTGACCCCCCGGGACTAGCGGGAGGGGTGACCGGGGAGCTGTTTTTT.

This chain connects TRBV2 to TRBJ2-5; D is possibly TRBD1 or TRBD2 (5 bases each). Germline CDR1 reads SNHLY; CDR2 reads FYNNEI. Trimming left V 4 bases short and J 5 bases short, with 14 bases between. The CDR3 totals 14 residues. Written as DNA, the CDR3 is TGTGCCAGCAGTGGGGGACCTCTAGAGGAGACCCAGTACTTC. It yields the protein CASSGGPLEETQYF.

V usage is TRBV12-5 and J usage is TRBJ1-5; perhaps TRBD1 as D (5 bases). Germline CDR1 is LGHNT and CDR2 is FRNRAP. Trimming left V 3 bases short and J 15 bases short, with 12 bases between. This CDR3 comprises 11 residues. As DNA, the CDR3 is TGTGCTAGTGGTTTCGGGACCCCCGGGCATTTT. Protein sequence: CASGFGTPGHF.

The chain combines TRBV11-2 with TRBJ1-5; D possibly corresponds to TRBD1 (5 bases). In germline, CDR1 is SGHAT, CDR2 FQNNGV. V was clipped by 4 bases and J by 4 bases, with 11 bases between them. The CDR3 runs to 14 residues. DNA of the CDR3: TGTGCCAGCAGCTCCCACTCAGGGAATCAGCCCCAGCATTTT. Translated, it gives CASSSHSGNQPQHF.

V is TRBV5-6 and J is TRBJ1-2; 10 bases agree with TRBD1. The length of the CDR3 is 14 residues. Germline V gene data show CDR1 as SGHDT and CDR2 as YYEEEE. Trimming at V came to 4 bases and at J to 3 bases, leaving 3 bases not matched to a gene. The DNA of the CDR3 is TGTGCCAGCAGCGCCGGACAGGGGGACTATGGCTACACCTTC. It codes for CASSAGQGDYGYTF.

The chain is built from TRBV6-1 and TRBJ2-7; the D gene is possibly TRBD2 (5 bases). The length of the CDR3 is 14 residues. CDR1 and CDR2 from the germline V gene are MNHNS and SASEGT. V was shortened by 2 bases and J by 0 bases, with 8 bases between the two germline ends. The CDR3, as DNA: TGTGCCAGCAGTGAACAAGCGGACTCCTACGAGCAGTACTTC. Amino acids: CASSEQADSYEQYF.

Written as DNA, the CDR3 is TGTGCCAGCAGTAAGGGACTAGCGGGAGGGCCCCAAGAGACCCAGTACTTC. Translating it yields CASSKGLAGGPQETQYF. J is TRBJ2-5 and V is TRBV28; 16 positions match TRBD2. CDR1 MDHEN and CDR2 SYDVKM come from the germline V gene. This CDR3 spans 17 amino acids. The ends lost 5 bases at V and 1 base at J; junction bases unmatched: 4.

The chain has TRBV5-1 and TRBJ2-2, with 8 bases that match TRBD2. The germline V gene has CDR1 SGHRS and CDR2 YFSETQ. This CDR3 contains 14 residues. Trimming took 7 bases from V and 6 from J; bases not matched to a gene: 8. The CDR3 bases are TGCGCCAGCCGCCCTCTAGCGGGCCCCGGGGAGCTGTTTTTT. Encoded protein: CASRPLAGPGELFF.

CDR3 nucleotides: TGTGCCAGCAGTTTAGGGGGGAGTGAGGCCTACGAGCAGTACTTC. This sequence encodes CASSLGGSEAYEQYF. This chain joins TRBV28 and TRBJ2-7, with D possibly TRBD2 on 6 matching bases. The V end lost 2 bases, the J end lost 2 bases, and 13 bases lay between the germline ends. CDR3 length equals 15 residues. Germline CDR1 is MDHEN and CDR2 is SYDVKM.

The chain uses TRBV5-6 and TRBJ2-7; unclear D gene. The CDR3 contains 13 residues. With 1 base removed from V and 2 bases from J, the gap between germline ends came to 7 bases. Germline values: CDR1 SGHDT, CDR2 YYEEEE. The CDR3 DNA follows: TGTGCCAGCAGCTTGAGTCCCCCCTACGAGCAGTACTTC. This gives the protein CASSLSPPYEQYF.